This T cell receptor (beta chain) was found in a study of metastatic and nonmetastatic thyroid tumors. MiXCR was used by TCRdb to re-call the PCR reads. The sample has about 49,000 clones, roughly 3.9% seen once. This clone showed up just a few times. Every patient underwent thyroid surgery untreated. Trimming pared 4 bases from V and 4 bases from J, leaving 16 bases between. Germline CDR1 DFQATT, CDR2 SNEGSKA (reference sequence). CDR3 length: 14 amino acids. The clonotype comes from a female donor with papillary thyroid cancer or a benign thyroid nodule (not recorded which). Some clones in this sample may be carry-over from other donors' samples. The sample was blood. The genes are TRBV20-1 and TRBJ1-2; TRBD1 might be the D (6 bases). CDR3 residues: CSATRQVGGYGYTF. CDR3 DNA: TGCAGTGCTACCCGACAGGTGGGGGGCTATGGCTACACCTTC.